This T cell receptor (beta chain) emerged from a study of persistence of HIV-infected CD4 T cells. Cells were stimulated nonspecifically with anti-CD3/anti-CD28 magnetic beads. Sorting selected CD4+ T cells upregulating both CD40 ligand and CD69. This CDR3 comprises 16 residues. Trimming left V 4 bases short and J 1 base short, with 16 bases between. CDR1 is WSHSY, CDR2 SAAADI, per germline. Concerning this clone itself: Its matching antigen is unknown.

Sequencing used immunoSEQ version 4 in survey mode. Using immunoSEQ multiplex PCR, the repertoire was profiled, and TCRdb retains in-frame clones only, with some absent. Among around 40,000 clones listed, roughly 90% were seen once. This chain uses TRBV10-2 with TRBJ1-1; D remains unclear. The sequences come from CD4+ T cells sorted from PBMCs after roughly 18-hour stimulation, collected from a patient who received antiretroviral therapy. The receptor's source is an adult man with HIV who was CMV-seropositive. This CDR3 reads CASSVGLREPNTEAFF. CDR3 nucleotides: TGCGCCAGCAGTGTTGGGTTGCGGGAGCCGAACACTGAAGCTTTCTTT.